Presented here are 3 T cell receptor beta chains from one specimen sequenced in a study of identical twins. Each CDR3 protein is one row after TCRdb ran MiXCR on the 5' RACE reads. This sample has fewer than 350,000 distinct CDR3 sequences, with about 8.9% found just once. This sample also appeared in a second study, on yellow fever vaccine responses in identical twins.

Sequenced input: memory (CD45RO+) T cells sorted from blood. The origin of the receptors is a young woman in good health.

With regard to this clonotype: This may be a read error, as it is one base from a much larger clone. The CDR3 is CACSHAGTPPYEQYF. The CDR3 DNA is TGTGCCTGCAGCCACGCCGGGACTCCCCCCTACGAGCAGTACTTC. The rearrangement uses TRBV3-1 and TRBJ2-7; weak D call: TRBD2 (6 bases). This CDR3 has 15 amino acids. Germline CDR1 is LGHDT and CDR2 is YNNKEL (reference sequence).

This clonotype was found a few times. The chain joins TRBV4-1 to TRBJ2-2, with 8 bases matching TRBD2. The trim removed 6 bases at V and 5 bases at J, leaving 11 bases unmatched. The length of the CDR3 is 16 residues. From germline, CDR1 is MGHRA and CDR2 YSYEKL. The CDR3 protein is CASRREAGGETGELFF. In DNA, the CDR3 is TGCGCCAGCAGGAGGGAGGCGGGAGGAGAAACCGGGGAGCTGTTTTTT.

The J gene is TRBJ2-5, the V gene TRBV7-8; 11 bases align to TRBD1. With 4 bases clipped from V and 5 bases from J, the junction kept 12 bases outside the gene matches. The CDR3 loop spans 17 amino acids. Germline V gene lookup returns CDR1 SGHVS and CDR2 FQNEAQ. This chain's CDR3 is CASSSRTGGDFRETQYF. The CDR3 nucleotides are TGTGCCAGCAGCTCAAGGACAGGGGGCGATTTTCGGGAGACCCAGTACTTC.